Shown below are 21 T cell receptor beta chains from a single sample sequenced in a study of post-analysis software for immune sequencing data. General observations from the study: Several TRBV segments were more frequent in patients than controls; TRBV5-6, TRBV5-1 and TRBV20-1 belonged to this group.

The antigens for these receptors are not known. Prepared TCR beta cDNA libraries contained unique molecular identifiers. Using its own MiXCR run on the PCR reads, TCRdb lists one record per CDR3 protein. The sample has 350,000 to 450,000 distinct CDR3 sequences; less than 35% are singletons. The material sequenced was blood. Source of these receptors: a girl aged 10-17 years with multiple sclerosis.

This clonotype has more than one count but fewer than ten. This chain links TRBV12-3 or TRBV12-4 with TRBJ2-1, with D possibly called TRBD1 or TRBD2 (5 bases each). Trimming pared 7 bases from V and 8 bases from J, leaving 15 bases between. The CDR3 spans 13 residues. The CDR3 here is CASTHGAGYEQFF. CDR3 DNA: TGTGCCAGCACCCACGGGGCCGGGTATGAGCAGTTCTTC.

Only a few counts were recorded for this clonotype. The rearrangement links TRBV5-1 to TRBJ2-5; D not resolved. CDR1 is SGHRS, CDR2 YFSETQ, per germline. CDR3 size: 14 residues. Trimming took off 4 bases at V and 7 bases at J, with 17 bases between the two ends. CDR3 DNA sequence: TGCGCCAGCAGCGCACTGACGGAAAATTGGACCCAGTACTTC. Residues: CASSALTENWTQYF.

The V and J genes are TRBV25-1 and TRBJ2-6, with a weak D call TRBD1 (6 bases). Trimming took 4 bases from V and 0 from J, leaving 25 bases between them. The germline CDR1 and CDR2 sequences are MGHDK and SYGVNS. The CDR3 length is 21 residues. CDR3 amino acids: CASSGRNVRWGQISGANVLTF. CDR3 nucleotide sequence: TGTGCCAGCAGTGGTAGAAATGTCCGGTGGGGACAAATCTCTGGGGCCAACGTCCTGACTTTC.

This clonotype was counted a few times. The chain couples TRBV18 to TRBJ2-1, with 10 bases fitting TRBD1. The V gene end was trimmed by 4 bases and the J gene end by 4 bases; junction bases not matched to a gene: 4. The CDR3 has 15 residues. The V gene's germline CDR1 is KGHSH and CDR2 LQKENI. In DNA form, the CDR3 reads TGTGCCAGCTCACAGGACAGGGGGTATTACAATGAGCAGTTCTTC. Translating it yields CASSQDRGYYNEQFF.

The V gene is TRBV5-1, the J gene TRBJ2-3, with D maybe TRBD2 (6 bases). The V end lost 5 bases, the J end lost 2 bases, and 12 bases lay between the germline ends. The germline V gene has CDR1 SGHRS and CDR2 YFSETQ. The CDR3 spans 14 residues. CDR3 coding DNA: TGCGCCAGCAGTACGGGACTGCTCACAGATACGCAGTATTTT. Protein sequence: CASSTGLLTDTQYF.

This clonotype was counted ten times or more. V gene TRBV7-9 combines with J gene TRBJ2-3, with 7 positions matching TRBD2. The germline gives CDR1 SEHNR, CDR2 FQNEAQ (reference sequence). The CDR3 extends over 18 amino acids. Losses at the gene ends were 5 bases for V and 0 bases for J; bases not matched to a gene: 14. CDR3: CASSPPQQAGSSTDTQYF. CDR3 DNA sequence: TGTGCCAGCAGCCCGCCCCAACAAGCGGGGTCTAGCACAGATACGCAGTATTTT.

This clonotype was counted a few times. The J gene is TRBJ2-3, the V gene TRBV7-9, with 10 bases lining up with TRBD2. The V gene end was trimmed by 6 bases and the J gene end by 1 base; junction bases not matched to a gene: 7. This CDR3 contains 16 residues. Germline CDR1 SEHNR, CDR2 FQNEAQ (reference sequence). The CDR3 nucleotides are TGTGCCAGCAGTCCTCTAGCGGGGGAGGGCACAGATACGCAGTATTTT. This encodes CASSPLAGEGTDTQYF.

The chain carries TRBV20-1 and TRBJ1-6; D is perhaps TRBD1 (5 bases). The CDR3 covers 15 residues. CDR1 and CDR2 from the germline V gene are DFQATT and SNEGSKA (reference sequence). V was clipped by 0 bases and J by 7 bases, with 13 bases between them. CDR3 sequence: CSARDLVQANSPLHF. As DNA, the CDR3 is TGCAGTGCTAGAGATTTGGTACAGGCCAATTCACCCCTCCACTTT.

V usage is TRBV10-3 and J usage is TRBJ2-1; D is perhaps TRBD2 (6 bases). Germline V gene data show CDR1 as ENHRY and CDR2 as SYGVKD. Between the trimmed V and J ends, which lost 3 bases and 11 bases, there was a span of 11 bases. The CDR3 length is 12 residues. CDR3 DNA sequence: TGTGCCATCAGTGACGGACTACTTCAGCAGTTCTTC. It codes for CAISDGLLQQFF.

The gene calls are TRBV12-3 or TRBV12-4 and TRBJ2-5, with TRBD2 as a possible D gene (6 bases). The CDR3 has 14 amino acids. Trimming cost V 6 bases and J 1 base, with 12 bases left between them. The CDR3 nucleotides are TGTGCCAGCAGCACATGGGACTCCCAAGAGACCCAGTACTTC. It codes for CASSTWDSQETQYF.

This chain connects TRBV7-9 to TRBJ2-5, with D perhaps TRBD2 (5 bases). V lost 1 base and J lost 8, with 14 bases in between. Looked up from germline, CDR1 is SEHNR and CDR2 is FQNEAQ (reference sequence). The CDR3 extends over 14 amino acids. The CDR3 nucleotides are TGTGCCAGCAGCTTAGAAGGTCCTGCGGGCACCCAGTACTTC. This encodes CASSLEGPAGTQYF.

The chain employs TRBV11-2 and TRBJ2-1; D could derive from TRBD1 or TRBD2 (5 bases each). Trimming cost V 2 bases and J 7 bases, with 15 bases left between them. The CDR3 is 15 residues long. Per the germline V gene, CDR1 is SGHAT and CDR2 is FQNNGV. The CDR3 nucleotides are TGTGCCAGCAGCTTATTCTATACTGAGGGGAATGAGCAGTTCTTC. Translation gives CASSLFYTEGNEQFF.

This clonotype was counted only a few times. The chain combines TRBV29-1 with TRBJ2-3, with 7 bases aligning to TRBD2. V gave up 8 bases and J gave up 4 bases; unmatched junction bases: 12. CDR1 and CDR2 (germline): SQVTM, ANQGSEA. This CDR3 is 14 amino acids long. The CDR3 nucleotides read TGCAGCTCGGAGGCTAGCGGTGATGCAGATACGCAGTATTTT. It is translated as CSSEASGDADTQYF.

This clonotype was seen a few times. The J gene is TRBJ1-1, the V gene TRBV28; 12 bases are a match to TRBD1. This CDR3 comprises 16 residues. The J segment lost 5 bases and the V segment lost 4 bases, leaving 8 bases of the junction unmatched. The germline V gene encodes CDR1 MDHEN and CDR2 SYDVKM. The CDR3 loop reads CASSSPPGQGATEAFF. CDR3 in DNA: TGTGCCAGCAGTTCACCACCGGGACAGGGGGCAACTGAAGCTTTCTTT. Variable domain in full (rest from reference TRBV28 and TRBJ1-1): DVKVTQSSRYLVKRTGEKVFLECVQDMDHENMFWYRQDPGLGLRLIYFSYDVKMKEKGDIPEGYSVSREKKERFSLILESASTNQTSMYLCASSSPPGQGATEAFFGQGTRLTVV.

This clonotype was seen only a few times. Here the CDR3 reads CASSPRAGDIQYF. The CDR3 nucleotides are TGTGCCAGCTCACCACGGGCTGGGGACATTCAGTACTTC. The chain carries TRBV18 and TRBJ2-4; D uncertain. Trimming pared 1 base from V and 8 bases from J, leaving 9 bases between. Looked up from germline, CDR1 is KGHSH and CDR2 is LQKENI. The CDR3 spans 13 residues.

This chain connects TRBV9 to TRBJ2-1; TRBD2 aligns across 10 bases. The CDR3 contains 16 residues. In germline, CDR1 is SGDLS, CDR2 YYNGEE. Losses at the gene ends were 1 base for V and 6 bases for J; bases not matched to a gene: 7. The CDR3: CASSVSGSGGLNEQFF. DNA for the CDR3: TGTGCCAGCAGCGTAAGTGGTAGCGGGGGGCTCAATGAGCAGTTCTTC.

The sample holds a few counts of this clonotype. The CDR3 sequence: CASSMRDEKLFF. CDR3 sequence (DNA): TGTGCCAGCTCAATGAGGGACGAAAAACTGTTTTTT. The rearrangement links TRBV27 to TRBJ1-4; weak D call: TRBD1 (5 bases). The length of the CDR3 is 12 residues. V lost 8 bases, J lost 8 bases, and 12 bases lay in between. Germline assignment: CDR1 MNHEY and CDR2 SMNVEV (reference sequence).

This clonotype has only a few counts. The chain combines TRBV3-1 with TRBJ1-2, with 11 bases lining up with TRBD1. Germline V gives CDR1 LGHDT, CDR2 YNNKEL (reference sequence). This CDR3 has 15 residues. J gave up 7 bases and V 3 bases, and 7 bases lay outside the gene matches. The CDR3 loop reads CASSQAGTGGSGYTF. CDR3 nucleotide sequence: TGTGCCAGCAGCCAGGCCGGGACAGGGGGATCTGGCTACACCTTC.

This clonotype was picked up a small number of times. V usage is TRBV5-1 and J usage is TRBJ2-7, with 9 bases that match TRBD1. There are 14 residues in the CDR3. V lost 4 bases, J lost 6 bases, and 8 bases stayed unmatched. Germline CDR1 is SGHRS and CDR2 is YFSETQ. CDR3 bases: TGCGCCAGCAGCGCCGGGACAGGGCTCTCCGAGCAGTACTTC. The encoded protein is CASSAGTGLSEQYF.

With regard to this clonotype: One base away lies a much larger clone, so this may be a sequencing read error. The chain links TRBV6-1 to TRBJ2-5; 8 nucleotides agree with TRBD1. CDR3 length: 19 residues. CDR1 and CDR2 from the germline V gene are MNHNS and SASEGT. Trimming took 1 base from V and 11 from J; bases not matched to a gene: 24. Here the CDR3 reads CASSEGVRGRFAIGNEQYF. DNA for the CDR3: TGTGCCAGCAGTGAAGGGGTCAGGGGGCGATTCGCAATCGGCAATGAGCAGTACTTC.

This clonotype was found a few times. This chain joins TRBV2 and TRBJ1-5; 8 bases are shared with TRBD1. The CDR3 contains 18 residues. Germline V gives CDR1 SNHLY, CDR2 FYNNEI. V lost 6 bases to trimming and J lost 7 bases; unmatched junction nucleotides: 20. This CDR3 reads CASSPQQTGGSGMQPQHF. The CDR3 DNA reads as TGTGCCAGCAGCCCCCAACAAACAGGGGGTTCAGGGATGCAGCCCCAGCATTTT.